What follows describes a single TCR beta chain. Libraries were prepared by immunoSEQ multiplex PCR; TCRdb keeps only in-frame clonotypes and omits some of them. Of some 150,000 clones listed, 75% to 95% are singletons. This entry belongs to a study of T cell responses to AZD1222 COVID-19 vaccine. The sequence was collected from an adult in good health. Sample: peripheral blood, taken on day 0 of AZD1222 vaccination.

CDR3 region: CASTPLEGDSYNEQFF. The CDR3 DNA reads TGTGCCAGCACCCCCTTGGAGGGGGACTCCTACAATGAGCAGTTCTTC. This chain joins TRBV7-8 and TRBJ2-1, with D perhaps being TRBD1 or TRBD2 (6 bases each). In germline, CDR1 is SGHVS, CDR2 FQNEAQ. The CDR3 length is 16 residues. V was clipped by 7 bases and J by 0 bases, with 16 bases between them.